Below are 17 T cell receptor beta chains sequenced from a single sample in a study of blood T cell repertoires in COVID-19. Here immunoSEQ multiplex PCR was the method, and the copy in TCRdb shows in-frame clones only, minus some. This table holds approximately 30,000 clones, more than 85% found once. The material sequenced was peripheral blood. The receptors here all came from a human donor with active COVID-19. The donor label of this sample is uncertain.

Here the CDR3 reads CASSQDKPLGAETQYF. The CDR3 DNA is TGTGCCAGCAGCCAAGATAAGCCCCTGGGCGCGGAGACCCAGTACTTC. The chain joins TRBV3-1 (or the pseudogene TRBV3-2) to TRBJ2-5; D uncertain. V gave up 0 bases and J gave up 5 bases, with 16 bases separating them. Germline V gene sequence: CDR1 LGHDT, CDR2 YNNKEL (reference sequence). This CDR3 has 16 amino acids.

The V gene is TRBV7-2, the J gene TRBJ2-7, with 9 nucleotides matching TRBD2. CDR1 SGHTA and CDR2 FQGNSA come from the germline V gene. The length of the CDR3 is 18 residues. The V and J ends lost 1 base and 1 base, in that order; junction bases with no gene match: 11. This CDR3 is CASSLVPGGSGSSYEQYF. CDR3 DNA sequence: TGTGCCAGCAGCTTAGTCCCGGGTGGTAGCGGGAGTTCCTACGAGCAGTACTTC. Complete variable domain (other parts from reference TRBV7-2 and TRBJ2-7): GAGVSQSPSNKVTEKGKDVELRCDPISGHTALYWYRQSLGQGLEFLIYFQGNSAPDKSGLPSDRFSAERTGGSVSTLTIQRTQQEDSAVYLCASSLVPGGSGSSYEQYFGPGTRLTVT.

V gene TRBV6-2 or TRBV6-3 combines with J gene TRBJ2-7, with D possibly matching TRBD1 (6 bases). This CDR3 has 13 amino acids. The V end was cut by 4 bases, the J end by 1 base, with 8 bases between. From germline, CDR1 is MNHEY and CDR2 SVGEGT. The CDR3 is CASSLQGSYEQYF. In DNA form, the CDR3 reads TGTGCCAGCAGTTTGCAGGGGTCCTACGAGCAGTACTTC.

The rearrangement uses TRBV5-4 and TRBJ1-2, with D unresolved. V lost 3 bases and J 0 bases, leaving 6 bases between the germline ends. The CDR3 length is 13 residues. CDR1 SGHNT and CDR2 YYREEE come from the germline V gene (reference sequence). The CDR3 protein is CASSSQPNYGYTF. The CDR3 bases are TGTGCCAGCAGCTCACAGCCTAACTATGGCTACACCTTC.

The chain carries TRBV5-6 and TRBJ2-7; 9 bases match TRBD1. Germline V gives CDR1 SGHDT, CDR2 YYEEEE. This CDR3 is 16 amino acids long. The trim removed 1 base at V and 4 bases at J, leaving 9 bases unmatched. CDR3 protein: CASSLILGTGRYEQYF. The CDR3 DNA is TGTGCCAGCAGCTTGATTTTGGGGACAGGGAGGTACGAGCAGTACTTC.

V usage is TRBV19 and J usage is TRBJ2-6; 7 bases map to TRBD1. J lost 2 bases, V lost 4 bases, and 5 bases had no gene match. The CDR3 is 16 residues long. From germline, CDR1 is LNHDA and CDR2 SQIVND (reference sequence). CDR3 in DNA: TGTGCCAGTAGTACACGAGGGGGCGCTGGGGCCAACGTCCTGACTTTC. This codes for CASSTRGGAGANVLTF. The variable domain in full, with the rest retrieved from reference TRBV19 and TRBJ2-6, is DGGITQSPKYLFRKEGQNVTLSCEQNLNHDAMYWYRQDPGQGLRLIYYSQIVNDFQKGDIAEGYSVSREKKESFPLTVTSAQKNPTAFYLCASSTRGGAGANVLTFGAGSRLTVL.

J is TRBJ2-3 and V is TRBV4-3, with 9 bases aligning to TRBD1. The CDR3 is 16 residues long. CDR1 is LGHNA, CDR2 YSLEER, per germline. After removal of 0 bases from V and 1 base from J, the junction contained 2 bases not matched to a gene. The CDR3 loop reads CASSQEGQGRTDTQYF. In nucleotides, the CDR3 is TGCGCCAGCAGCCAAGAGGGACAGGGACGCACAGATACGCAGTATTTT.

The CDR3 protein is CASSQEPQRTVSRTFF. In DNA, the CDR3 is TGTGCCAGCAGCCAAGAGCCCCAACGGACAGTCTCTAGGACTTTTTTT. The chain joins TRBV3-1 (or the pseudogene TRBV3-2) to TRBJ1-4; D may be TRBD1 (6 bases). Germline CDR1 LGHDT, CDR2 YNNKEL (reference sequence). V was shortened by 0 bases and J by 17 bases, with 25 bases between the two germline ends. This CDR3 spans 16 amino acids.

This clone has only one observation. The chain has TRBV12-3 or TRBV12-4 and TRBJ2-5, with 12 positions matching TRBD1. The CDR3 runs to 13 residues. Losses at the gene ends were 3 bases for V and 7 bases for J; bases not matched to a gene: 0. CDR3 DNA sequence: TGTGCCAGCAGTTTGGGACAGGGGGCGACCCAGTACTTC. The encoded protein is CASSLGQGATQYF.

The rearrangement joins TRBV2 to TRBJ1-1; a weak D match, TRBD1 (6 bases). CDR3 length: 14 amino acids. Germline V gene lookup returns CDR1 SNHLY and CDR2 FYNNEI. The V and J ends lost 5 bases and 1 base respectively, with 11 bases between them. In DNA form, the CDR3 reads TGTGCCAGCAGTCTACAGGGTTGGAACACTGAAGCTTTCTTT. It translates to CASSLQGWNTEAFF.

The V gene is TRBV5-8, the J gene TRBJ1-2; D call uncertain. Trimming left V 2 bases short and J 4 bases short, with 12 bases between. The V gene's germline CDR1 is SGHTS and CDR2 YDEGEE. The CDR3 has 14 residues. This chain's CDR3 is CASSFGRGGYGYTF. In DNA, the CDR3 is TGTGCCAGCAGCTTCGGACGAGGAGGCTATGGCTACACCTTC.

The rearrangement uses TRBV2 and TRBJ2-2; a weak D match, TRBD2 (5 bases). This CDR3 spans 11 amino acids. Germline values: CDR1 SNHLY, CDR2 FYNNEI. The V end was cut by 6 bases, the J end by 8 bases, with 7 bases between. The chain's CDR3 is CASREGGELFF. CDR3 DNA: TGTGCCAGCAGAGAGGGAGGGGAGCTGTTTTTT.

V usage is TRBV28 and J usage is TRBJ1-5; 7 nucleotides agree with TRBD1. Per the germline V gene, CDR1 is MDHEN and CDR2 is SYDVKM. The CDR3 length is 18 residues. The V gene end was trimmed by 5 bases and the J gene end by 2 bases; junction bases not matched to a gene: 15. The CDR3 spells CASSRESGTVSGNQPQHF. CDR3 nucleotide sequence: TGTGCCAGCAGTCGTGAATCAGGGACAGTCTCGGGCAATCAGCCCCAGCATTTT.

The CDR3 region is CASSLIGPYEQYF. The CDR3 DNA follows: TGTGCCAGCAGTTTAATTGGGCCTTACGAGCAGTACTTC. V usage is TRBV27 and J usage is TRBJ2-7; D ambiguous. Germline V gene sequence: CDR1 MNHEY, CDR2 SMNVEV (reference sequence). Trimming removed 2 bases at V and 4 bases at J, with 9 bases between. The CDR3 runs 13 residues.

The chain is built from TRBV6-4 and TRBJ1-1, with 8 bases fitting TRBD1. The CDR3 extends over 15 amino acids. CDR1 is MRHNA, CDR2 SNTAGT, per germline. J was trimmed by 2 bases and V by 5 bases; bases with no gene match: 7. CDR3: CASSLHGQGNTEAFF. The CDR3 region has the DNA TGTGCCAGCAGTCTACACGGACAGGGAAACACTGAAGCTTTCTTT.

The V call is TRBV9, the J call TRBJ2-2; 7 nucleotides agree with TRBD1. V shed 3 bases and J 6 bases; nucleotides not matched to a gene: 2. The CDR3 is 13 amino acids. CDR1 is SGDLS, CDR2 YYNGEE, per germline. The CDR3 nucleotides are TGTGCCAGCAGCGACAGGGGAGCCGGGGAGCTGTTTTTT. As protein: CASSDRGAGELFF.

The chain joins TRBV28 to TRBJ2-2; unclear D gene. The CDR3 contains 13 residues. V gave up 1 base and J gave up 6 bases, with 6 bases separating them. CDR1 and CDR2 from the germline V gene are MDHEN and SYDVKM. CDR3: CASSLSPAGELFF. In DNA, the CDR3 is TGTGCCAGCAGTTTATCTCCAGCCGGGGAGCTGTTTTTT.